A selection of T cell receptor beta chains follows, all from one sample in a study of blood T cell repertoires in COVID-19. Data came from immunoSEQ multiplex PCR; TCRdb stores just in-frame clones and leaves some out. The table shows approximately 85,000 clones, with approximately 80% occurring only once. The sequenced sample was peripheral blood. These TCRs come from a human donor in a cohort sampled during active COVID-19. Both conserved end residues are part of each CDR3. The D gene is left open where the match is weak. Size tells how often a clone was seen (once, few, many) or the class of an expanded clone, and some rows leave it out.

d_call | j_call | v_call | clone_size | cdr3_nt | cdr3_aa
. | TRBJ1-6 | TRBV10-2 | . | TGCGCCAGCAGAGACCCCCGCGGTTCACCCCTCCACTTT | CASRDPRGSPLHF
. | TRBJ2-7 | TRBV12-3/TRBV12-4 | . | TGTGCCAGCAGTTTAGGGGGGCATTACGAGCAGTACTTC | CASSLGGHYEQYF
. | TRBJ2-3 | TRBV18 | . | TGTGCCAGCTCACCTAGTCAGGGCTCCACAGATACGCAGTATTTT | CASSPSQGSTDTQYF
. | TRBJ1-6 | TRBV6-5 | few | TGTGCCAGCAGATTCGGACTTTCACCCCTCCACTTT | CASRFGLSPLHF
. | TRBJ1-4 | TRBV5-1 | many | TGCGCCAGCAGCGTCCTACAGGGAGCTAATGAAAAACTGTTTTTT | CASSVLQGANEKLFF
. | TRBJ2-2 | TRBV7-9 | few | TGTGCCAGCAGCCCCCAGGGGTTCACCGGGGAGCTGTTTTTT | CASSPQGFTGELFF
TRBD1 | TRBJ1-6 | TRBV6-5 | . | TGTGCCAGCAGTCCGATGGACAGGGGAGGCTCACCCCTCCACTTT | CASSPMDRGGSPLHF
TRBD2 | TRBJ2-2 | TRBV19 | . | TGTGCCAGTAGTAAGAGACTAGCGGTCCCCGGGGAGCTGTTTTTT | CASSKRLAVPGELFF
. | TRBJ2-7 | TRBV3-1/TRBV3-2 | . | TGTGCCAGCAGCCAAGACAGGGCCTACGAGCAGTACTTC | CASSQDRAYEQYF
. | TRBJ2-3 | TRBV6-5 | once | TGTGCCAGCAGTAACCTTCTGGGCACTGCAGATACGCAGTATTTT | CASSNLLGTADTQYF
. | TRBJ1-2 | TRBV21-1 | . | TGTGCCAGCAGCCAAACGGGACAGATGGCAAACTATGGCTACACCTTC | CASSQTGQMANYGYTF
TRBD2 | TRBJ2-2 | TRBV9 | . | TGTGCCAGCAGCGCTCCTCTAGCGGGGGGGCCAATCGCCGGGGAGCTGTTTTTT | CASSAPLAGGPIAGELFF
TRBD1 | TRBJ2-5 | TRBV5-5 | . | TGTGCCAGCAGCTTGACAGGGGGAGGAGAGACCCAGTACTTC | CASSLTGGGETQYF
TRBD1 | TRBJ1-2 | TRBV19 | . | TGTGCCAGTAGTATAGAGACCCGGGACAGGGGGCGTTTTGGCTACACCTTC | CASSIETRDRGRFGYTF
. | TRBJ1-1 | TRBV6-5 | . | TGTGCCAGCAGTTCGTCGGTTGAAGCTTTCTTT | CASSSSVEAFF
TRBD1 | TRBJ2-7 | TRBV7-6 | . | TGTGCCAGCAGCTTAGGAGGACAGGGTCGCTCCTACGAGCAGTACTTC | CASSLGGQGRSYEQYF
TRBD2 | TRBJ2-3 | TRBV7-2 | . | TGTGCCAGCAGCCCGAGGACTAGCGGGGTTGTAAATACGCAGTATTTT | CASSPRTSGVVNTQYF
. | TRBJ2-1 | TRBV30 | . | TGTGCCTGGAACCCCGTTCCGGGAGTGGTGAATGAGCAGTTCTTC | CAWNPVPGVVNEQFF
TRBD1 | TRBJ2-1 | TRBV4-1 | . | TGCGCCAGCAGCCAAGCAGGGGGGCAGTTCTTC | CASSQAGGQFF
. | TRBJ1-4 | TRBV7-8 | . | TGTGCCAGCAGCTCGGGGGGGGGCAATGAAAAACTGTTTTTT | CASSSGGGNEKLFF
. | TRBJ1-1 | TRBV5-1 | . | TGCGCCAGCAGCAGCGGCCAGGTGAACACTGAAGCTTTCTTT | CASSSGQVNTEAFF
. | TRBJ2-7 | TRBV6-5 | . | TGTGCCAGCAGTTACTCGAGTGGAGGTACCTACGAGCAGTACTTC | CASSYSSGGTYEQYF
. | TRBJ1-2 | TRBV6-5 | . | TGTGCCATAACCAGGGGCATTGAGGGCTACACCTTC | CAITRGIEGYTF
. | TRBJ1-4 | TRBV5-1 | . | TGCGCCAGCAGCTTGGGGTACGGGAGCCACAATGAAAAACTGTTTTTT | CASSLGYGSHNEKLFF
. | TRBJ1-5 | TRBV9 | . | TGTGCCGTATTCCTTCAGCCCCAGCATTTT | CAVFLQPQHF
. | TRBJ2-7 | TRBV28 | . | TGTGCCAGCAGTTTACCTAGGGGCTCCTACGAGCAGTACTTC | CASSLPRGSYEQYF
TRBD2 | TRBJ2-2 | TRBV6-5 | . | TGTGCCAGCAGTCCTGCGACTAGCGGGGGTGGGGAGCTGTTTTTT | CASSPATSGGGELFF
. | TRBJ2-7 | TRBV7-2 | . | TGTGCCAGCAGCCCGCATAACAGGGTATCAGGGGGGGAGCAGTACTTC | CASSPHNRVSGGEQYF
. | TRBJ1-2 | TRBV9 | . | TGTGCCAGCAGCCCCCAGGGTTGGGTTGGCTACACCTTC | CASSPQGWVGYTF
. | TRBJ2-1 | TRBV4-2 | once | TGTGCCAGCAGCCAAGATCTGGGCAGGGGCCGCTCCTACAATGAGCAGTTCTTC | CASSQDLGRGRSYNEQFF
. | TRBJ1-1 | TRBV11-2 | . | TGTGCCAGCAGCTTAGAAATTGGGCGCACTGAAGCTTTCTTT | CASSLEIGRTEAFF
. | TRBJ2-5 | TRBV6-6 | . | TGTGCCAGCAGTTTTGGGGAGCAGACCCAGTACTTC | CASSFGEQTQYF
. | TRBJ2-3 | TRBV7-3 | few | TGTGCCAGCAGCTTAACGGGGCCCTCTAGCACAGATACGCAGTATTTT | CASSLTGPSSTDTQYF
. | TRBJ1-6 | TRBV5-4 | . | TGTGCCAGCAGCTTGCATACTTCTAATTCACCCCTCCACTTT | CASSLHTSNSPLHF
TRBD1 | TRBJ1-3 | TRBV5-6 | few | TGTGCCAGCAGCCCCATCGACAGGGTCGGAAACACCATATATTTT | CASSPIDRVGNTIYF
. | TRBJ1-6 | TRBV28 | . | TGTGCCAGCAGTCCCCGGGTCGGGGTTGGTAATTCACCCCTCCACTTT | CASSPRVGVGNSPLHF
TRBD1 | TRBJ1-2 | TRBV15 | . | TGTGCCACCAGCTTAAGGGACAGGGGTATTGGCTACACCTTC | CATSLRDRGIGYTF
. | TRBJ1-3 | TRBV12-3/TRBV12-4 | . | TGTGCCAGCAGTTTAAGCGCTGGAAACACCATATATTTT | CASSLSAGNTIYF
. | TRBJ1-1 | TRBV7-2 | . | TGTGCCAGCAGCTTAATCGCACGGGTCGAAGCTTTCTTT | CASSLIARVEAFF
TRBD1 | TRBJ1-5 | TRBV12-3/TRBV12-4 | once | TGTGCCAGCAGTTTCAGGGGGCATCAGCCCCAGCATTTT | CASSFRGHQPQHF
. | TRBJ1-6 | TRBV6-1 | . | TGTGCCAGCAGTGAACAGGGAACCTATAATTCACCCCTCCACTTT | CASSEQGTYNSPLHF
TRBD2 | TRBJ2-5 | TRBV5-5 | . | TGTGCCAGCAGCTTGGTTCGGGCTAGCGGGGGACAAGAGACCCAGTACTTC | CASSLVRASGGQETQYF
. | TRBJ1-1 | TRBV7-2 | . | TGTGCCAGCAGCTTCAGCGGATTTGACACTGAAGCTTTCTTT | CASSFSGFDTEAFF
. | TRBJ1-6 | TRBV7-9 | . | TGTGCCAGCAGCTTAGTGGGGAGCTCCTATAATTCACCCCTCCACTTT | CASSLVGSSYNSPLHF
TRBD1 | TRBJ2-1 | TRBV5-1 | . | TGCGCCAGCAGACCTGGACAGGGGGCGGTCAATGAGCAGTTCTTC | CASRPGQGAVNEQFF
. | TRBJ2-7 | TRBV6-5 | . | TGTGCCAGCAGACAAGGGGCGAGCTATTACGAGCAGTACTTC | CASRQGASYYEQYF
. | TRBJ1-2 | TRBV29-1 | . | TGCAGCGTTTCGATAGGGAGCAACTATGGCTACACCTTC | CSVSIGSNYGYTF
TRBD1 | TRBJ1-5 | TRBV10-3 | few | TGTGCCATCAGTGATTCGGACAGGGGATATCAGCCCCAGCATTTT | CAISDSDRGYQPQHF
TRBD2 | TRBJ2-1 | TRBV4-2 | . | TGTGCCAGCAGCCATGTCGCTAGCGGGGCCAATTACAATGAGCAGTTCTTC | CASSHVASGANYNEQFF
. | TRBJ1-1 | TRBV6-6 | . | TGTGCCAGCAGTTACAACACCGGGTCAGATTTCTTT | CASSYNTGSDFF
. | TRBJ1-1 | TRBV5-1 | few | TGCGCCAGCACCTCTACAACAGGGATACAAAACACTGAAGCTTTCTTT | CASTSTTGIQNTEAFF
. | TRBJ2-2 | TRBV11-1 | . | TGTGCCAGCAGCTTAGACAGGGTGGGGACCGGGGAGCTGTTTTTT | CASSLDRVGTGELFF
TRBD1 | TRBJ2-2 | TRBV15 | . | TGTGCCACTACTACAGGGGTGGTATCCACCGGGGAGCTGTTTTTT | CATTTGVVSTGELFF
. | TRBJ1-2 | TRBV2 | . | TGTGCCAGCAGGCAGACAGGTTATAACTATGGCTACACCTTC | CASRQTGYNYGYTF
. | TRBJ2-2 | TRBV9 | . | TGTGCCAGCAGCGTAGTGGTAGGGGCCGGGGAGCTGTTTTTT | CASSVVVGAGELFF
. | TRBJ1-1 | TRBV11-2 | . | TGTGCCAGCAGCTTCCTCCTGACTGAAGCTTTCTTT | CASSFLLTEAFF